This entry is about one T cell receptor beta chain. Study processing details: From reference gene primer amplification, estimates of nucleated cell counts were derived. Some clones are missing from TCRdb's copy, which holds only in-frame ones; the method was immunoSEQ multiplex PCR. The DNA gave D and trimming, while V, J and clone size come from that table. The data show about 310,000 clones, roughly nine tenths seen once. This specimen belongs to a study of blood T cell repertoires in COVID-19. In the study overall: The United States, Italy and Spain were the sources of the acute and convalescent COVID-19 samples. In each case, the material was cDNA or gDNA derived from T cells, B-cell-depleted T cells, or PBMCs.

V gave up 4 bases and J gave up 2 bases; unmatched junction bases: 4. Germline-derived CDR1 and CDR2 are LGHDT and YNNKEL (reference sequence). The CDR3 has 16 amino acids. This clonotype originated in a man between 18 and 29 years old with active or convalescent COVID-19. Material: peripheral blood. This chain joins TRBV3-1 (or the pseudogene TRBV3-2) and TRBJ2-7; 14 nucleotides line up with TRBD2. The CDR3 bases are TGTGCCAGCAGCCGGGGACTAGCGGGAGATCCCTACGAGCAGTACTTC. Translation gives CASSRGLAGDPYEQYF.